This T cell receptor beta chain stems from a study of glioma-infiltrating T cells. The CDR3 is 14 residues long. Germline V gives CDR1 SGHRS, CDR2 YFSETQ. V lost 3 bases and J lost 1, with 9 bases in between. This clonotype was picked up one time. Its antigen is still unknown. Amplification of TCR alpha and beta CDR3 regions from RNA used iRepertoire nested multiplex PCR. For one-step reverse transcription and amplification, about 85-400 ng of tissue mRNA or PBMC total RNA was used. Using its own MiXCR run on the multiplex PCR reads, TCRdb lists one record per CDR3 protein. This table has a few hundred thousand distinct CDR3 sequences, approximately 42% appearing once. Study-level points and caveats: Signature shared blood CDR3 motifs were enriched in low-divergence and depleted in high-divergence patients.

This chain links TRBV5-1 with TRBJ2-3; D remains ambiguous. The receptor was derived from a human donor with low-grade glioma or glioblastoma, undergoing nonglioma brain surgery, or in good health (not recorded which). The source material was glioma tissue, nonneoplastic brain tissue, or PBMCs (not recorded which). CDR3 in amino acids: CASSSAWGTDTQYF. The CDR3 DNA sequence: TGCGCCAGCAGCTCTGCGTGGGGCACAGATACGCAGTATTTT.